The 17 T cell receptor beta chains reported below all come from one sample, sequenced in a study of shared clonotypes between healthy human individuals (dated by TCRdb to the early 2020s). The method behind the library was the immunoSEQ multiplex PCR assay. TCRdb took over this immuneACCESS table, retaining in-frame rearrangements with V and J assigned. Such tables are incomplete; in checked studies, under half of the missing clones stem from an unresolved V gene, and the remainder is unexplained. The sample records 950,000 to 1,200,000 clones, roughly 80% of which are singletons. 0.89% of the sample belongs to the ten largest clones. The sample comprised memory CD4+ T cells from PBMCs. The meaning of the sample's cell subset or site label: CD45RA-negative fraction. The receptors come from a man aged 18 to 35 in good health. Some clones in this sample may be carry-over from other donors' samples.

The chain employs TRBV30 and TRBJ2-2, with D perhaps matching TRBD1 (5 bases). The V end was cut by 3 bases, the J end by 5 bases, with 10 bases between. Germline values: CDR1 GTSNPN, CDR2 SVGIG (reference sequence). The CDR3 runs 13 residues. The CDR3 bases are TGTGCCTGGAGCCAGGGTTTTACCGGGGAGCTGTTTTTT. This gives the protein CAWSQGFTGELFF.

A remark on this clone: The sample holds other DNA sequences that translate to the same CDR3. The chain carries TRBV5-1 and TRBJ2-7, with D perhaps matching TRBD2 (5 bases). This CDR3 is built from 14 residues. Per germline, CDR1 SGHRS and CDR2 YFSETQ. V dropped 1 base and J dropped 0 bases, with 8 bases sitting between them. This CDR3 is CASSLSGDSYEQYF. In nucleotides, the CDR3 is TGCGCCAGCAGCTTGAGCGGAGACTCCTACGAGCAGTACTTC.

In regard to this clone: A read error may be the cause here, since a much bigger clone is one base away. The same CDR3 can be traced to other DNA sequences in this sample. The chain couples TRBV5-1 to TRBJ2-7, with D unresolved. Germline V CDR1 and CDR2: SGHRS, YFSETQ. The CDR3 has 13 amino acids. V lost 0 bases to trimming and J lost 3 bases, with 7 bases between them. In DNA, the CDR3 is TGCGCCAGCAGCTTGGAGGGCGGCTACGAGCAGTACTTC. Translated: CASSLEGGYEQYF. The full variable domain, rest sourced from reference TRBV5-1 and TRBJ2-7, is KAGVTQTPRYLIKTRGQQVTLSCSPISGHRSVSWYQQTPGQGLQFLFEYFSETQRNKGNFPGRFSGRQFSNSRSEMNVSTLELGDSALYLCASSLEGGYEQYFGPGTRLTVT.

This chain connects TRBV11-2 to TRBJ2-3, with 13 bases that match TRBD2. Trimming at V came to 6 bases and at J to 2 bases, leaving 5 bases not matched to a gene. The CDR3 consists of 16 residues. Germline V lookup: CDR1 SGHAT, CDR2 FQNNGV. CDR3 sequence: CASSLLAGGDTDTQYF. In nucleotides, the CDR3 is TGTGCCAGCAGTTTACTAGCGGGAGGGGACACAGATACGCAGTATTTT.

This clone has only one observation. The CDR3 sequence: CASRGDPGRPNYGYTF. CDR3 sequence (DNA): TGTGCCAGCAGGGGCGACCCAGGGAGGCCGAACTATGGCTACACCTTC. The chain uses TRBV2 and TRBJ1-2; D may be TRBD1 (5 bases). Germline V CDR1 and CDR2: SNHLY, FYNNEI. The CDR3 extends over 16 amino acids. The V and J ends lost 6 bases and 2 bases respectively, with 19 bases between them.

Notes on this clone: One base away lies a much larger clone, so this may be a sequencing read error. Other DNA sequences within the sample encode an identical CDR3. The J gene is TRBJ2-5, the V gene TRBV28, with D unresolved. V lost 3 bases, J lost 5 bases, and 4 bases lay in between. The CDR3 covers 11 residues. Germline CDR1 MDHEN, CDR2 SYDVKM. As DNA, the CDR3 is TGTGCCAGCAGTTTTGGGGAGACCCAGTACTTC. Protein sequence: CASSFGETQYF. Combining the CDR3 with reference TRBV28 and TRBJ2-5 gives the whole variable domain DVKVTQSSRYLVKRTGEKVFLECVQDMDHENMFWYRQDPGLGLRLIYFSYDVKMKEKGDIPEGYSVSREKKERFSLILESASTNQTSMYLCASSFGETQYFGPGTRLLVL.

The chain couples TRBV7-3 to TRBJ2-1; 7 bases line up with TRBD2. The CDR3 totals 16 residues. The V gene end was trimmed by 0 bases and the J gene end by 7 bases; junction bases not matched to a gene: 9. Germline V gene data show CDR1 as SGHTA and CDR2 as FQGTGA. CDR3 DNA: TGTGCCAGCAGCTTAACGCCCGGACTAGTCCCGAATGAGCAGTTCTTC. The encoded protein is CASSLTPGLVPNEQFF.

This clone was observed many times. This same CDR3 is encoded by further DNA sequences in the sample. J is TRBJ1-2 and V is TRBV5-5; D remains ambiguous. Germline CDR1 is SGHKS and CDR2 is YYEKEE (reference sequence). The CDR3 consists of 13 residues. V was pared by 4 bases and J by 1 base, with 8 bases between. This CDR3 reads CASSPGLNYGYTF. In nucleotides, the CDR3 is TGTGCCAGCAGCCCCGGGCTTAACTATGGCTACACCTTC.

The J gene is TRBJ2-7, the V gene TRBV6-6; 10 bases align to TRBD1. Germline V gives CDR1 MNHNY, CDR2 SVGAGI (reference sequence). The CDR3 totals 16 residues. The V segment lost 2 bases and the J segment 2 bases; nucleotides outside the gene matches: 6. The CDR3 here is CASSYNPGQGTYEQYF. DNA for the CDR3: TGTGCCAGCAGTTACAATCCGGGACAGGGGACCTACGAGCAGTACTTC.

The CDR3 here is CASSLSLITNTEAFF. In nucleotides, the CDR3 is TGTGCCAGCAGCTTAAGTCTGATAACGAACACTGAAGCTTTCTTT. V is TRBV7-3 and J is TRBJ1-1; D is unclear. Germline V gene lookup returns CDR1 SGHTA and CDR2 FQGTGA. This CDR3 has 15 residues. The V and J ends lost 1 base and 1 base respectively, with 10 bases between them.

The CDR3 bases are TGTGCCAGCAACGGGGACAGGGGGCCCCTCGAGCAGTACTTC. Translating gives CASNGDRGPLEQYF. The chain couples TRBV28 to TRBJ2-7, with TRBD1 matching 12 bases. After removal of 7 bases from V and 6 bases from J, the junction contained 7 bases not matched to a gene. The germline gives CDR1 MDHEN, CDR2 SYDVKM. The length of the CDR3 is 14 residues.

Turning to this clone: The sample has other DNA sequences that encode this CDR3 too. V usage is TRBV28 and J usage is TRBJ1-2, with D possibly being TRBD1 (5 bases). The length of the CDR3 is 15 residues. Germline V gene lookup returns CDR1 MDHEN and CDR2 SYDVKM. V was clipped by 2 bases and J by 2 bases, with 12 bases between them. The CDR3 nucleotides read TGTGCCAGCAGTTTAGGTCGGGGCGTAAACTATGGCTACACCTTC. It yields the protein CASSLGRGVNYGYTF.

The rearrangement uses TRBV19 and TRBJ2-6; no definite D call. CDR1 is LNHDA, CDR2 SQIVND, per germline (reference sequence). The ends were cut back, 3 bases at V and 0 bases at J, with 6 bases in the middle. The CDR3 has 15 residues. CDR3 sequence reads: CASSIFASGANVLTF. The CDR3 region has the DNA TGTGCCAGTAGTATTTTCGCCTCTGGGGCCAACGTCCTGACTTTC.

With regard to this clone: This probably arose from a read error, given a far larger clone one base away. This chain connects TRBV4-1 to TRBJ2-2, with D hard to call. The CDR3 spans 17 residues. Germline-derived CDR1 and CDR2 are MGHRA and YSYEKL. The CDR3 bases are TGCTCCAGCAGCCAAGAGGTTCGGGTCGGGTTCACCGGGGAGCTGTTTTTT. This translates into CSSSQEVRVGFTGELFF.

The CDR3 region has the DNA TGTGCCATCAGTGAGCTCCGGACCGGTCTCGAGACCCAGTACTTC. Translated, it gives CAISELRTGLETQYF. The V call is TRBV10-3, the J call TRBJ2-5; D is unclear. In germline, CDR1 is ENHRY, CDR2 SYGVKD. Between the trimmed V and J ends, which lost 2 bases and 5 bases, there was a span of 15 bases. The CDR3 is 15 amino acids.

The rearrangement links TRBV7-8 to TRBJ2-7; no clear D gene. CDR1 SGHVS and CDR2 FQNEAQ come from the germline V gene. The V and J ends lost 2 bases and 6 bases respectively, with 17 bases between them. CDR3 length equals 15 residues. The CDR3 loop is CASSLTERKGREQYF. Written as DNA, the CDR3 is TGTGCCAGCAGCTTAACCGAAAGGAAGGGTCGCGAGCAGTACTTC.

This chain uses TRBV18 with TRBJ1-2, with D possibly being TRBD1 (5 bases). Germline V gene data show CDR1 as KGHSH and CDR2 as LQKENI. V dropped 2 bases and J dropped 7 bases, with 11 bases sitting between them. The CDR3 consists of 13 residues. CDR3 in amino acids: CASSPRQGRGYTF. The CDR3 region has the DNA TGTGCCAGCTCACCAAGGCAGGGCCGTGGCTACACCTTC. Using reference TRBV18 and TRBJ1-2 for the parts outside the CDR3, the full variable domain is NAGVMQNPRHLVRRRGQEARLRCSPMKGHSHVYWYRQLPEEGLKFMVYLQKENIIDESGMPKERFSAEFPKEGPSILRIQQVVRGDSAAYFCASSPRQGRGYTFGSGTRLTVV.